A single sample gave rise to the 28 T cell receptor beta chains below, sequenced in a study of T-cell reconstitution after alpha-beta-depleted transplantation in children. Researchers prepared the TCRbeta library using unique molecular identifiers, the study reports. One entry per CDR3 protein results from TCRdb running MiXCR on the PCR reads. This sample yields hundreds of thousands of distinct CDR3 sequences, of which less than 20% are seen a single time; approximately 5% belongs to the top ten. The material sequenced was PBMCs, mostly from graft donor cells, taken 360 days after TCRalphabeta/CD19-depleted stem cell transplant. The receptor set was obtained from a male patient younger than 18 who had a stem cell transplant for acute lymphoblastic leukemia, so the T cells may come from the graft donor.

This clonotype was seen only once. The chain couples TRBV4-1 to TRBJ2-4, with a weak D call TRBD2 (6 bases). V was trimmed by 0 bases and J by 7 bases, leaving 22 bases between them. Per the germline V gene, CDR1 is MGHRA and CDR2 is YSYEKL. The length of the CDR3 is 18 residues. The CDR3 region is CASSQDRGTGAGRNIQYF. For the CDR3, the DNA is TGCGCCAGCAGCCAAGATAGGGGAACGGGAGCCGGACGGAACATTCAGTACTTC.

The table lists this clonotype with a few counts. The rearrangement links TRBV20-1 to TRBJ2-5, with 9 nucleotides matching TRBD1. The CDR3 runs 17 residues. Per the germline V gene, CDR1 is DFQATT and CDR2 is SNEGSKA (reference sequence). With V trimmed by 6 bases and J by 4 bases, 18 bases remained unmatched. The CDR3 nucleotides read TGCAGTGCCGCTAGGACCTCGTGGACAGGGGTGTTAGAGACCCAGTACTTC. Protein sequence: CSAARTSWTGVLETQYF.

This clonotype came up a few times. The V and J genes are TRBV7-9 and TRBJ2-7; the match to TRBD2 covers 8 bases. V lost 5 bases to trimming and J lost 2 bases; unmatched junction nucleotides: 11. The CDR3 consists of 16 residues. The germline gives CDR1 SEHNR, CDR2 FQNEAQ (reference sequence). The CDR3 DNA reads TGTGCCAGCAGCCCGGGACTAGGGGGTCGCACCTACGAGCAGTACTTC. Protein product: CASSPGLGGRTYEQYF. Full variable domain (remainder filled in from reference TRBV7-9 and TRBJ2-7): DTGVSQNPRHKITKRGQNVTFRCDPISEHNRLYWYRQTLGQGPEFLTYFQNEAQLEKSRLLSDRFSAERPKGSFSTLEIQRTEQGDSAMYLCASSPGLGGRTYEQYFGPGTRLTVT.

This clonotype was counted only a few times. This sequence joins TRBV3-1 and TRBJ2-7; 12 positions match TRBD2. The germline V gene has CDR1 LGHDT and CDR2 YNNKEL (reference sequence). V was clipped by 5 bases and J by 4 bases; unmatched bases: 6. This CDR3 comprises 15 residues. In DNA, the CDR3 is TGTGCCAGCAGCAACACTAGCGGGAGGACTTACGAGCAGTACTTC. Its protein product is CASSNTSGRTYEQYF.

This chain connects TRBV11-1 to TRBJ2-3, with 12 bases fitting TRBD2. This CDR3 is 19 amino acids long. The V segment lost 7 bases and the J segment 0 bases; nucleotides outside the gene matches: 14. Germline lookup yields CDR1 SGHAT and CDR2 FQDESV (reference sequence). The CDR3 nucleotides are TGTGCCAGCAACAAGGGCCGACTAGCGGGAGCGAATAGCACAGATACGCAGTATTTT. Protein product: CASNKGRLAGANSTDTQYF.

V gene TRBV4-1 combines with J gene TRBJ2-7, with TRBD2 as a possible D gene (5 bases). V was clipped by 0 bases and J by 3 bases, with 18 bases between them. This CDR3 is 17 amino acids long. Per germline, CDR1 MGHRA and CDR2 YSYEKL. In nucleotides, the CDR3 is TGCGCCAGCAGCCAAGAGGTCGTAGCGACTGGGGTCTACGAGCAGTACTTC. Its protein product is CASSQEVVATGVYEQYF.

The V and J genes are TRBV7-2 and TRBJ2-2; 10 bases map to TRBD2. V shed 5 bases and J 4 bases; nucleotides not matched to a gene: 7. Germline V gene sequence: CDR1 SGHTA, CDR2 FQGNSA. This CDR3 is built from 16 residues. The CDR3 nucleotides read TGTGCCAGCAGCACCCTGGGACTAGCGAGCACCGGGGAGCTGTTTTTT. This encodes CASSTLGLASTGELFF.

This clonotype has more than one count but fewer than ten. The CDR3: CSADSNSGQETQYF. The CDR3 coding sequence is TGCAGTGCTGACAGCAACAGCGGGCAAGAGACCCAGTACTTC. V is TRBV20-1 and J is TRBJ2-5; tentative D call: TRBD2 (6 bases). The germline V and J ends were trimmed by 5 bases and 2 bases, with 15 bases remaining between them. This CDR3 has 14 amino acids. Germline lookup yields CDR1 DFQATT and CDR2 SNEGSKA (reference sequence).

In this sample, this clonotype turned up a few times. The chain is built from TRBV12-3 or TRBV12-4 and TRBJ1-2; D possibly corresponds to TRBD1 (5 bases). V was clipped by 1 base and J by 8 bases, with 11 bases between them. CDR3 length: 13 amino acids. The CDR3 here is CASSLVQWGGYTF. CDR3 coding DNA: TGTGCCAGCAGTTTAGTCCAATGGGGGGGCTACACCTTC.

The chain recombines TRBV27 with TRBJ2-7; 10 nucleotides match TRBD1. The length of the CDR3 is 13 residues. Looked up from germline, CDR1 is MNHEY and CDR2 is SMNVEV (reference sequence). Trimming took 5 bases from V and 6 from J; bases not matched to a gene: 4. The CDR3 nucleotides read TGTGCCAGCAGTCGGACAGGGGGTATCGAGCAGTACTTC. Its protein product is CASSRTGGIEQYF.

This clonotype was counted a few times. The chain joins TRBV5-4 to TRBJ2-7; 8 bases match TRBD1. The CDR3 loop spans 15 amino acids. Germline V lookup: CDR1 SGHNT, CDR2 YYREEE (reference sequence). The junction had 9 bases not matched to a gene; V was cut back by 4 bases and J by 3 bases. The CDR3 spells CASSPRTGTLYEQYF. The DNA for the CDR3 is TGTGCCAGCAGCCCACGGACAGGGACACTCTACGAGCAGTACTTC.

Many counts were recorded for this clonotype. The chain uses TRBV10-3 and TRBJ2-5; 8 bases line up with TRBD2. Germline-derived CDR1 and CDR2 are ENHRY and SYGVKD. The CDR3 is 16 amino acids. V shed 2 bases and J 5 bases; nucleotides not matched to a gene: 10. The DNA of the CDR3 is TGTGCCATCAGTGAGCCAGCGGGAGAGAGGGGGGAGACCCAGTACTTC. This codes for CAISEPAGERGETQYF.

This clonotype has more than one count but fewer than ten. The gene calls are TRBV7-2 and TRBJ2-7; 7 nucleotides line up with TRBD2. Germline values: CDR1 SGHTA, CDR2 FQGNSA. J lost 3 bases, V lost 0 bases, and 8 bases had no gene match. CDR3 length equals 16 residues. The CDR3 DNA reads TGTGCCAGCAGCTTAGCGGGACGGGAGGAAGGCTACGAGCAGTACTTC. It translates to CASSLAGREEGYEQYF. Drawing the rest from reference TRBV7-2 and TRBJ2-7, the complete variable domain is GAGVSQSPSNKVTEKGKDVELRCDPISGHTALYWYRQSLGQGLEFLIYFQGNSAPDKSGLPSDRFSAERTGGSVSTLTIQRTQQEDSAVYLCASSLAGREEGYEQYFGPGTRLTVT.

J is TRBJ2-7 and V is TRBV5-6, with 7 nucleotides matching TRBD1. Germline CDR1 reads SGHDT; CDR2 reads YYEEEE. V shed 6 bases, J shed 2 bases, and the junction held 8 bases outside the gene matches. This CDR3 region has 14 residues. For the CDR3, the DNA is TGTGCCAGCACCCAAGGGGGCTTTCCCTACGAGCAGTACTTC. It translates to CASTQGGFPYEQYF.

The V call is TRBV11-3, the J call TRBJ2-2; 7 bases are shared with TRBD1. Germline V CDR1 and CDR2: SGHNT, YENEEA. Trimming took 5 bases from V and 3 from J; bases not matched to a gene: 6. The CDR3 spans 15 residues. The CDR3 sequence is CASSPTGMDTGELFF. The CDR3 region has the DNA TGTGCCAGCAGCCCGACAGGGATGGACACCGGGGAGCTGTTTTTT. Full variable domain (outside the CDR3, taken from reference TRBV11-3 and TRBJ2-2): EAGVVQSPRYKIIEKKQPVAFWCNPISGHNTLYWYLQNLGQGPELLIRYENEEAVDDSQLPKDRFSAERLKGVDSTLKIQPAELGDSAVYLCASSPTGMDTGELFFGEGSRLTVL.

This clonotype was found a few times. The chain links TRBV15 to TRBJ2-5, with 7 bases matching TRBD1. Germline trimming cut 5 bases from V and 3 bases from J; bases unmatched to any gene: 9. There are 15 residues in the CDR3. Germline V gene lookup returns CDR1 LNHNV and CDR2 YYDKDF (reference sequence). The CDR3 sequence: CATSPRGRFEETQYF. The CDR3 DNA reads as TGTGCCACCAGCCCGAGGGGGCGGTTTGAAGAGACCCAGTACTTC.

This clonotype occurred a few times. The V and J genes are TRBV4-1 and TRBJ2-5; D gene uncertain. Trimming pared 4 bases from V and 5 bases from J, leaving 17 bases between. CDR1 MGHRA and CDR2 YSYEKL come from the germline V gene. This CDR3 is 15 amino acids long. The CDR3 reads CASSLLGSGRETQYF. CDR3 coding DNA: TGCGCCAGCAGCCTCCTAGGTAGTGGACGGGAGACCCAGTACTTC.

This clonotype was picked up a small number of times. This chain connects TRBV24-1 to TRBJ2-5; the D call may be TRBD1 or TRBD2 (5 bases each). CDR3 length equals 12 residues. CDR1 KGHDR and CDR2 SFDVKD come from the germline V gene. With 12 bases removed from V and 5 bases from J, the gap between germline ends came to 15 bases. CDR3 nucleotides: TGTGCCCGTATGCAGGGAGAGGAGACCCAGTACTTC. Residues: CARMQGEETQYF.

This clonotype was detected only a few times. The J gene is TRBJ2-7, the V gene TRBV2, with 8 bases identical to TRBD2. Trimming removed 7 bases from V and 7 bases from J; junction bases left unmatched: 12. This CDR3 comprises 14 residues. Germline lookup yields CDR1 SNHLY and CDR2 FYNNEI. The CDR3 DNA is TGTGCCAGCACTGGTAGCGGGACTTTTATGGAGCAGTACTTC. Protein sequence: CASTGSGTFMEQYF.

This chain uses TRBV12-3 or TRBV12-4 with TRBJ1-5; D is unclear. This CDR3 is built from 14 residues. V dropped 7 bases and J dropped 0 bases, with 10 bases sitting between them. Here the CDR3 reads CASTKSDSNQPQHF. The CDR3 DNA reads TGTGCCAGCACCAAGTCGGATAGCAATCAGCCCCAGCATTTT.

The CDR3 coding sequence is TGCAGTGCAGACGGAGCGGGAGTCAACAATGAGCAGTTCTTC. Protein: CSADGAGVNNEQFF. The chain joins TRBV20-1 to TRBJ2-1; 8 bases map to TRBD2. Germline-derived CDR1 and CDR2 are DFQATT and SNEGSKA (reference sequence). The CDR3 is made up of 14 amino acids. V shed 6 bases, J shed 5 bases, and the junction held 9 bases outside the gene matches.

This chain uses TRBV5-1 with TRBJ2-1; D possibly uses TRBD1 or TRBD2 (5 bases each). The ends were cut back, 4 bases at V and 8 bases at J, with 16 bases in the middle. The germline CDR1 and CDR2 sequences are SGHRS and YFSETQ. This CDR3 is built from 14 residues. Written as DNA, the CDR3 is TGCGCCAGCAGCCAGCGGACACGGTACGATGAGCAGTTCTTC. Its protein product is CASSQRTRYDEQFF. The complete variable domain, with remaining parts taken from reference TRBV5-1 and TRBJ2-1, reads KAGVTQTPRYLIKTRGQQVTLSCSPISGHRSVSWYQQTPGQGLQFLFEYFSETQRNKGNFPGRFSGRQFSNSRSEMNVSTLELGDSALYLCASSQRTRYDEQFFGPGTRLTVL.

This clonotype was seen only a few times. The gene calls are TRBV20-1 and TRBJ2-3, with 8 nucleotides matching TRBD2. Germline V gene lookup returns CDR1 DFQATT and CDR2 SNEGSKA (reference sequence). V lost 3 bases and J lost 0; bases outside the gene matches: 11. The CDR3 spans 17 residues. The DNA for the CDR3 is TGCAGTGCTAGTTCCAGCGGGAGTGCCACAAGCACAGATACGCAGTATTTT. Its translation is CSASSSGSATSTDTQYF.

This clonotype was counted at least ten times. The V and J genes are TRBV20-1 and TRBJ2-7; 11 positions agree with TRBD2. Germline V gene data show CDR1 as DFQATT and CDR2 as SNEGSKA (reference sequence). The CDR3 spans 14 residues. V gave up 0 bases and J gave up 3 bases; unmatched junction bases: 1. CDR3 in DNA: TGCAGTGCTAGAGACCTAGCGGGAGGCTACGAGCAGTACTTC. Translated, it gives CSARDLAGGYEQYF.

This clonotype was detected a few times. The V call is TRBV20-1, the J call TRBJ2-1; the match to TRBD2 covers 10 bases. This CDR3 contains 16 residues. V lost 3 bases to trimming and J lost 5 bases; unmatched junction nucleotides: 10. The germline gives CDR1 DFQATT, CDR2 SNEGSKA (reference sequence). The CDR3 here is CSASKLAGYPNNEQFF. CDR3 in DNA: TGCAGTGCTAGTAAACTAGCGGGATACCCGAACAATGAGCAGTTCTTC.

This clonotype was counted only a few times. This chain uses TRBV18 with TRBJ2-1; 11 bases are a match to TRBD2. Looked up from germline, CDR1 is KGHSH and CDR2 is LQKENI. This CDR3 comprises 16 residues. With 1 base clipped from V and 6 bases from J, the junction kept 5 bases outside the gene matches. The CDR3, as DNA: TGTGCCAGCTCACCACAGGGTACTAGCGGGGGCAATGAGCAGTTCTTC. Its protein product is CASSPQGTSGGNEQFF.

This clonotype has just a few counts. This chain uses TRBV7-9 with TRBJ1-4, with D possibly matching TRBD1 (5 bases). CDR1 is SEHNR, CDR2 FQNEAQ, per germline (reference sequence). CDR3 length: 16 residues. Trimming left V 2 bases short and J 4 bases short, with 14 bases between. The CDR3 bases are TGTGCCAGCAGCTTAAGTGGCGCCAGGGTTAATGAAAAACTGTTTTTT. Amino acids: CASSLSGARVNEKLFF.

This clonotype was counted a few times. The V gene is TRBV9, the J gene TRBJ1-1; D is ambiguous. The CDR3 totals 12 residues. V lost 0 bases and J lost 5, with 5 bases in between. The germline gives CDR1 SGDLS, CDR2 YYNGEE. CDR3 nucleotides: TGTGCCAGCAGCGTAGTAGGGACTGAAGCTTTCTTT. Translating gives CASSVVGTEAFF. Complete variable domain (other parts from reference TRBV9 and TRBJ1-1): DSGVTQTPKHLITATGQRVTLRCSPRSGDLSVYWYQQSLDQGLQFLIQYYNGEERAKGNILERFSAQQFPDLHSELNLSSLELGDSALYFCASSVVGTEAFFGQGTRLTVV.